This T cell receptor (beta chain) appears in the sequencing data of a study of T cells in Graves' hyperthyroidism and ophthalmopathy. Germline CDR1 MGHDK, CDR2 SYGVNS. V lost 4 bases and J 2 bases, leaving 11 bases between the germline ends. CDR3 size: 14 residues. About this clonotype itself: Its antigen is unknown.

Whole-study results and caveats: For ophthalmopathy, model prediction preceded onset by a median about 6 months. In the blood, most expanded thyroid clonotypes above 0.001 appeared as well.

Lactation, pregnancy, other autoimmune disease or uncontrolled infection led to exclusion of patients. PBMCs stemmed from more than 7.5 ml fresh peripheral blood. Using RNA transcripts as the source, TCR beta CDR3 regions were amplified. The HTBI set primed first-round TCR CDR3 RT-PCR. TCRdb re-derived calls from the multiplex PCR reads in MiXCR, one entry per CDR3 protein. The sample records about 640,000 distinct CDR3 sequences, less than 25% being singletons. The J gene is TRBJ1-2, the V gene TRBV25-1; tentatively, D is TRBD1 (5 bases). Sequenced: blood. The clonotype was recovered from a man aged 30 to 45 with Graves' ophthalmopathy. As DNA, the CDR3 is TGTGCCAGCAGTGCCAAGGGACTCAACTATGGCTACACCTTC. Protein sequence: CASSAKGLNYGYTF.